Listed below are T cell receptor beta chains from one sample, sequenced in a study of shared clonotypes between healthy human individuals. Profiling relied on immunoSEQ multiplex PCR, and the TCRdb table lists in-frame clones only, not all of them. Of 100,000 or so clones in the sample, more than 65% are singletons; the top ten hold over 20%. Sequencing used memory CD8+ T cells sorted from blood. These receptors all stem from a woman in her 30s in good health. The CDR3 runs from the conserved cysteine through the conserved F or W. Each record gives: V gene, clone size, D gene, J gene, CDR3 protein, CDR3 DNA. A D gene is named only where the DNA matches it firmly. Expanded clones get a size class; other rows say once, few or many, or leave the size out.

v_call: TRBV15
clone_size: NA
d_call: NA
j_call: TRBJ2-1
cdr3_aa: CATSREVEPYNEQFF
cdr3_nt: TGTGCCACCAGCAGAGAGGTCGAACCCTACAATGAGCAGTTCTTC

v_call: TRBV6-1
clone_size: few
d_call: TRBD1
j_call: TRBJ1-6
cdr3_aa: CASSEEGGGISPLHF
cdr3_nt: TGTGCCAGCAGTGAAGAGGGAGGGGGCATCTCACCCCTCCACTTT

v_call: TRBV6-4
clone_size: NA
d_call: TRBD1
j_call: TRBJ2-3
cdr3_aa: CASRPGTGQTDTQYF
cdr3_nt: TGTGCCAGCAGGCCAGGGACAGGGCAAACAGATACGCAGTATTTT

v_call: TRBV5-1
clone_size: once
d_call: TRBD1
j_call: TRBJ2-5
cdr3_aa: CASSTNRGPLETQYF
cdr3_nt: TGCGCCAGCAGCACCAACAGGGGGCCCTTGGAGACCCAGTACTTC

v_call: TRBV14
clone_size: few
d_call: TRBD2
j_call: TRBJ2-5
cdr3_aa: CASSQVAGEAPQYF
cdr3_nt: TGTGCCAGCAGCCAAGTAGCGGGAGAAGCGCCCCAGTACTTC

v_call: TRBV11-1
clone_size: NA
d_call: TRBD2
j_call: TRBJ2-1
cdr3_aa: CASSSTSGDYNEQFF
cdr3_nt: TGTGCCAGCAGCTCCACTAGCGGAGATTACAATGAGCAGTTCTTC

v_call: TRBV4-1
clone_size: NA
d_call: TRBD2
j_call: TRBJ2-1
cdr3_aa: CASSQVLAGANEQFF
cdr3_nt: TGCGCCAGCAGCCAAGTACTAGCGGGAGCCAATGAGCAGTTCTTC

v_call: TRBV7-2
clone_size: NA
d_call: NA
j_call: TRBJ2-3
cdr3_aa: CASSLADGGWDTQYF
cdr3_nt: TGTGCCAGCAGCTTAGCGGACGGGGGCTGGGATACGCAGTATTTT

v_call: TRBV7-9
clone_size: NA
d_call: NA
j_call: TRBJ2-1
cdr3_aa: CASSLSSYNEQFF
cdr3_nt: TGTGCCAGCAGCCTATCCTCCTACAATGAGCAGTTCTTC

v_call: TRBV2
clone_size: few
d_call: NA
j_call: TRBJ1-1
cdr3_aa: CASSLVRGTEAFF
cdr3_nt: TGTGCCAGCAGCTTAGTGCGGGGGACTGAAGCTTTCTTT

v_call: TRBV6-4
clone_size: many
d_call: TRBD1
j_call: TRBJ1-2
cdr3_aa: CASSESPLRDRGPGTYGYTF
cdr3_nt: TGTGCCAGCAGTGAATCCCCTCTCCGGGACAGGGGGCCAGGAACCTATGGCTACACCTTC

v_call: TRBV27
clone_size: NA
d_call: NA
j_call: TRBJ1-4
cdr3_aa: CASSLSTATNEKLFF
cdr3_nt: TGTGCCAGCAGTCTCAGCACGGCAACTAATGAAAAACTGTTTTTT

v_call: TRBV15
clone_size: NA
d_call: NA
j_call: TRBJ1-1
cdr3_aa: CATSRPDTEAFF
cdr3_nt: TGTGCCACCAGCAGACCGGACACTGAAGCTTTCTTT

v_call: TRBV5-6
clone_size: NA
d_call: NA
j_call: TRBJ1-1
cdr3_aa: CASSLGTGSTEAFF
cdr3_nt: TGTGCCAGCAGCTTGGGAACAGGGAGCACTGAAGCTTTCTTT

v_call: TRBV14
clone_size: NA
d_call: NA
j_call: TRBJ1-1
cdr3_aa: CASSQVFISGGNTEAFF
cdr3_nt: TGTGCCAGCAGCCAAGTGTTTATCTCTGGGGGGAACACTGAAGCTTTCTTT

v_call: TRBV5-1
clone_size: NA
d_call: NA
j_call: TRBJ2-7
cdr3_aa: CASSPSPRGPYEQYF
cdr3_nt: TGCGCCAGCAGCCCCTCCCCTAGGGGCCCCTACGAGCAGTACTTC

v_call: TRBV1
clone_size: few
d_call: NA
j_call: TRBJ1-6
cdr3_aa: CTSSQDSPLHF
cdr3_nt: TGCACCAGCAGCCAAGATTCACCCCTCCACTTT

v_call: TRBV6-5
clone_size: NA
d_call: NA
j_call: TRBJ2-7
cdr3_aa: CASSYIRFGGEQYF
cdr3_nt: TGTGCCAGCAGTTACATTCGGTTCGGTGGCGAGCAGTACTTC

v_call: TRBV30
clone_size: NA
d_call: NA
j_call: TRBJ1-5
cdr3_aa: CAWNQGKNQPQHF
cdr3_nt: TGTGCCTGGAACCAGGGGAAAAATCAGCCCCAGCATTTT

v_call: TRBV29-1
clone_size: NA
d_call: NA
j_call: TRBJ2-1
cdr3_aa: CSVERFQGTSYNEQFF
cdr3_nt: TGCAGCGTTGAAAGGTTCCAGGGCACATCCTACAATGAGCAGTTCTTC

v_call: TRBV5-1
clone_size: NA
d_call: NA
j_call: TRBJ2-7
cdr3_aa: CASNLPGTYEQYF
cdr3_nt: TGCGCCAGCAACCTACCGGGCACCTACGAGCAGTACTTC

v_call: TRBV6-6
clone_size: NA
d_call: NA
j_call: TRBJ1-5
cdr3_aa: CASSYQRPGGPQPQHF
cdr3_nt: TGTGCCAGCAGTTACCAACGACCCGGGGGGCCCCAGCCCCAGCATTTT

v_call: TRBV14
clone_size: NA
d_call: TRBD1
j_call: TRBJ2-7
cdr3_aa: CASSQGSFLTGGSYEQYF
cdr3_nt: TGTGCCAGCAGCCAAGGATCGTTCCTTACAGGGGGATCCTACGAGCAGTACTTC

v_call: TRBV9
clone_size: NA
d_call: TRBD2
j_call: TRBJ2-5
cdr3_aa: CASSAGLAGGAETQYF
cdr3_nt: TGTGCCAGCAGCGCTGGACTAGCGGGAGGCGCAGAGACCCAGTACTTC

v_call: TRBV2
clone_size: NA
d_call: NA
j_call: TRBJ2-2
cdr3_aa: CASSESVDSLNTGELFF
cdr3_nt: TGTGCCAGCAGTGAATCTGTGGACAGCCTGAACACCGGGGAGCTGTTTTTT

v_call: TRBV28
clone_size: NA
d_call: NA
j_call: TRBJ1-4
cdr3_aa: CASSFAVTSNEKLFF
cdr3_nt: TGTGCCAGCAGTTTCGCCGTAACCTCTAATGAAAAACTGTTTTTT

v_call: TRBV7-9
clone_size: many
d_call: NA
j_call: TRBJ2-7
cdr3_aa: CASSLSTSPTYEQYF
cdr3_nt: TGTGCCAGCAGCTTAAGCACTAGCCCAACCTACGAGCAGTACTTC

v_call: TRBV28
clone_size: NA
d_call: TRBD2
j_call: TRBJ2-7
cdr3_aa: CASIGRGSIYEQYF
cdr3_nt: TGTGCCAGCATTGGTCGCGGGAGTATTTACGAGCAGTACTTC

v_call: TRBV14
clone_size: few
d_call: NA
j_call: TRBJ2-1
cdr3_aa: CASSRPAVLEPKNEQFF
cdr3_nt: TGTGCCAGCAGCCGCCCCGCTGTTTTGGAGCCCAAGAATGAGCAGTTCTTC

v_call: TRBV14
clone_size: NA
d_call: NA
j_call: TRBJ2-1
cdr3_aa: CASSLTGTRPKYNEQFF
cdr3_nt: TGTGCCAGCAGCCTCACCGGGACTCGCCCCAAATACAATGAGCAGTTCTTC